Following are 5 T cell receptor beta chains from one sample sequenced in a study of T cell responses to AZD1222 COVID-19 vaccine. Data came from immunoSEQ multiplex PCR; TCRdb stores just in-frame clones and leaves some out. The sample yields nearly 110,000 clones, under 95% seen once. The starting material was peripheral blood, obtained 28 days after the second AZD1222 dose. The source is an adult who received the AZD1222 COVID-19 vaccine.

CDR3 protein: CASSVASRGGRGETQYF. As DNA, the CDR3 is TGTGCCAGCAGCGTAGCGTCGAGGGGCGGGAGGGGAGAGACCCAGTACTTC. V is TRBV9 and J is TRBJ2-5; 9 bases are shared with TRBD2. Germline loops: CDR1 SGDLS, CDR2 YYNGEE. Trimming at V came to 0 bases and at J to 4 bases, leaving 10 bases not matched to a gene. This CDR3 region has 17 residues.

This chain links TRBV14 with TRBJ2-5; D remains ambiguous. CDR3 size: 15 residues. Germline values: CDR1 SGHDN, CDR2 FVKESK. Trimming pared 4 bases from V and 1 base from J, leaving 13 bases between. CDR3 nucleotide sequence: TGTGCCAGCAGCCTGGCCGGCAGCCTCCAAGAGACCCAGTACTTC. Translated, it gives CASSLAGSLQETQYF.

The CDR3 region has the DNA TGTGCCAGCAGCTATTGGGGTCAGACAGATACGCAGTATTTT. Residues: CASSYWGQTDTQYF. The chain links TRBV7-8 to TRBJ2-3; D is unclear. CDR3 length: 14 amino acids. Germline V gene lookup returns CDR1 SGHVS and CDR2 FQNEAQ. V was shortened by 4 bases and J by 3 bases, with 11 bases between the two germline ends. The whole variable domain, remainder taken from reference TRBV7-8 and TRBJ2-3, is GAGVSQSPRYKVAKRGQDVALRCDPISGHVSLFWYQQALGQGPEFLTYFQNEAQLDKSGLPSDRFFAERPEGSVSTLKIQRTQQEDSAVYLCASSYWGQTDTQYFGPGTRLTVL.

This chain links TRBV5-4 with TRBJ2-7, with D hard to call. Germline V CDR1 and CDR2: SGHNT, YYREEE (reference sequence). V shed 3 bases and J shed 6 bases, with 10 bases lying between them. The CDR3 spans 12 residues. The CDR3 bases are TGTGCCAGCAGCTACAGCGTCGGCGAGCAGTACTTC. It yields the protein CASSYSVGEQYF.

The chain couples TRBV6-5 to TRBJ1-2; D ambiguous. V lost 4 bases and J lost 8, with 14 bases in between. Per germline, CDR1 MNHEY and CDR2 SVGAGI. CDR3 length equals 13 residues. The CDR3 DNA sequence: TGTGCCAGCAGTTTAGTCATCGGTTGGGGCTACACCTTC. It codes for CASSLVIGWGYTF.